This T cell receptor (beta chain) was captured by sequencing in a study of blood T cells in healthy people across ages. The sample holds a few counts of this clonotype. What it recognizes is unknown. Sample-barcoded 5' priming and a J-beta primer mix drove a second PCR of about 6 to 12 cycles. Each CDR3 protein gets one entry after TCRdb re-called the 5' RACE reads with MiXCR. The table lists about 1,000,000 distinct CDR3 sequences, 35% to 55% of them singletons, with under 20% in the top ten. General observations from the study: Roughly linear age-related decline in beta diversity appeared, significant by age around 40. Any conclusive comparison of naive versus antigen-experienced cells was prevented by using unsorted PBMCs. Considered underestimates were the diversity estimates obtained from one million T cells.

Each individual donor underwent a draw of 8 to 10 milliliters of peripheral blood. The V end lost 3 bases, the J end lost 5 bases, and 16 bases lay between the germline ends. Germline loops: CDR1 SGHDN, CDR2 FVKESK. This CDR3 region has 15 residues. The V call is TRBV14, the J call TRBJ2-5; TRBD1 might be the D (6 bases). The sample taken for sequencing was blood. This TCR derives from a woman aged 55 to 70 in good health. The CDR3 nucleotides are TGTGCCAGCAGCCATCTCGGCAGGGGCGGGGAGACCCAGTACTTC. Its protein is CASSHLGRGGETQYF. Together with reference TRBV14 and TRBJ2-5, the CDR3 gives the full variable domain: EAGVTQFPSHSVIEKGQTVTLRCDPISGHDNLYWYRRVMGKEIKFLLHFVKESKQDESGMPNNRFLAERTGGTYSTLKVQPAELEDSGVYFCASSHLGRGGETQYFGPGTRLLVL.